This is a list of T cell receptor beta chains from one sample in a study of shared clonotypes between healthy human individuals. Profiling relied on immunoSEQ multiplex PCR, and the TCRdb table lists in-frame clones only, not all of them. The sample has 2 million to 2.5 million clones, approximately 93% seen once. Sample: naive CD4+ T cells from PBMCs. All receptors derive from a man younger than 30 in good health. Some clones in this sample may be carry-over from other donors' samples. Both conserved end residues are part of each CDR3. Each record gives: CDR3 length, J gene, clone size, D gene, V gene, CDR3 DNA, CDR3 protein. The D gene is left open where the match is weak. For some rows the clone size is stated as once, few or many, or as a class when expanded; others skip it.

length: 15
J: TRBJ2-2
size: .
D: TRBD1
V: TRBV5-1
DNA: TGCGCCAGCAGCTCGGGACAGGGAGACACCGGGGAGCTGTTTTTT
CDR3: CASSSGQGDTGELFF

length: 20
J: TRBJ2-7
size: .
D: TRBD2
V: TRBV23-1
DNA: TGCGCCAGCAGTCAAACCCGGGACACTCCGGGGGGGGTACCTCCCTACGAGCAGTACTTC
CDR3: CASSQTRDTPGGVPPYEQYF

length: 15
J: TRBJ1-4
size: .
D: TRBD1
V: TRBV15
DNA: TGTGCCACCAGCAGAGTGGGGGACAGGAGGGAAAAACTGTTTTTT
CDR3: CATSRVGDRREKLFF

length: 16
J: TRBJ2-2
size: .
D: .
V: TRBV7-6
DNA: TGTGCCAGCAGCTTAGCGGGTAGTAGAACCGGCGGGGAGCTGTTTTTT
CDR3: CASSLAGSRTGGELFF

length: 15
J: TRBJ2-5
size: .
D: .
V: TRBV4-1
DNA: TGCGCCAGCAGGCGCACCGGGGGCCTGCAAGAGACCCAGTACTTC
CDR3: CASRRTGGLQETQYF

length: 14
J: TRBJ2-3
size: .
D: TRBD1
V: TRBV5-1
DNA: TGCGCCAGCAGCGTGGACAGGGTCGCAGATACGCAGTATTTT
CDR3: CASSVDRVADTQYF

length: 13
J: TRBJ2-1
size: .
D: .
V: TRBV7-7
DNA: TGTGCCAGCAGCCCGGAACAGTTGGGTGAGCAGTTCTTC
CDR3: CASSPEQLGEQFF

length: 15
J: TRBJ1-2
size: few
D: TRBD1
V: TRBV2
DNA: TGTGCCAGCAGCAGATCCGGGACAGCTAACTATGGCTACACCTTC
CDR3: CASSRSGTANYGYTF

length: 15
J: TRBJ2-5
size: .
D: TRBD2
V: TRBV5-1
DNA: TGCGCCAGCAGCGGAACTAGCGGGAGAGTGGAGACCCAGTACTTC
CDR3: CASSGTSGRVETQYF

length: 16
J: TRBJ1-2
size: .
D: TRBD1
V: TRBV18
DNA: TGTGCCAGCTCACCACCTAGGGACAGGGGAGCCTATGGCTACACCTTC
CDR3: CASSPPRDRGAYGYTF

length: 13
J: TRBJ1-1
size: .
D: TRBD1
V: TRBV6-5
DNA: TGTGCCAGCAGTTTTACAGGGGGCTCACAAGCTTTCTTT
CDR3: CASSFTGGSQAFF

length: 12
J: TRBJ1-4
size: .
D: .
V: TRBV29-1
DNA: TGCAGCGTTGGAGGTTTAGGGGAAAAACTGTTTTTT
CDR3: CSVGGLGEKLFF

length: 15
J: TRBJ2-5
size: .
D: TRBD2
V: TRBV28
DNA: TGTGCCAGCAGGGGGGGACTAGCCGTCCGAGGGACCCAGTACTTC
CDR3: CASRGGLAVRGTQYF

length: 15
J: TRBJ2-2
size: .
D: .
V: TRBV2
DNA: TGTGCCAGCAGTGACTTTTCGGGTTCCACCGGGGAGCTGTTTTTT
CDR3: CASSDFSGSTGELFF

length: 14
J: TRBJ2-7
size: .
D: .
V: TRBV28
DNA: TGTGCCAGCAGTTTAACAGGGTCAAAAAACGAGCAGTACTTC
CDR3: CASSLTGSKNEQYF